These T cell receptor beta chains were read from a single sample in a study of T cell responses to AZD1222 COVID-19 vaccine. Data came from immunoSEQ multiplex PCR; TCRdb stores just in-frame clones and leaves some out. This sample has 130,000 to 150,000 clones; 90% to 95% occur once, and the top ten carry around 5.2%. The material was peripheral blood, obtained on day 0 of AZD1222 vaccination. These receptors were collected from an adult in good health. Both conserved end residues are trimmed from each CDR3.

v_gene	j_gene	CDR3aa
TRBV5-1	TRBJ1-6	ASSLEQSYNSPLH
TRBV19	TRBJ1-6	ASSTRDSLHSPLH
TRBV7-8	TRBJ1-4	ASSSEGGRVLF
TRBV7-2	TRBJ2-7	ASSPVAGLYEQY
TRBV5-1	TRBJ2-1	ASSPTSGVRNEQF
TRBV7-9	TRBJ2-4	ASSLINLSSGLAKNIQY
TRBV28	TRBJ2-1	ASSTPEGGINEQF
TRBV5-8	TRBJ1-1	ASSLLLPPRETEAF
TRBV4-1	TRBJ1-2	ASSTEAGTGYT
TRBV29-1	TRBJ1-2	SVYMMKTGGGGYT
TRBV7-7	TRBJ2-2	ASSLGASANTGELF
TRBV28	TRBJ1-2	ASRTGGEYGYT
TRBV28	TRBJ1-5	ASSLYGGTTQPQH
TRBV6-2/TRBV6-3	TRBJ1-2	ASTPAGGYGYT
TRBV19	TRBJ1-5	ASSIVRGFDQPQH
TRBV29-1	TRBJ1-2	SVPRERGYT
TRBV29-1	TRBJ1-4	SVEGGEKLF
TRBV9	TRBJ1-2	ASTSGTGGGYT
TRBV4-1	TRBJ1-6	ASSQDRAYNSPLH
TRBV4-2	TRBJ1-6	ASSQDKQGRPLH